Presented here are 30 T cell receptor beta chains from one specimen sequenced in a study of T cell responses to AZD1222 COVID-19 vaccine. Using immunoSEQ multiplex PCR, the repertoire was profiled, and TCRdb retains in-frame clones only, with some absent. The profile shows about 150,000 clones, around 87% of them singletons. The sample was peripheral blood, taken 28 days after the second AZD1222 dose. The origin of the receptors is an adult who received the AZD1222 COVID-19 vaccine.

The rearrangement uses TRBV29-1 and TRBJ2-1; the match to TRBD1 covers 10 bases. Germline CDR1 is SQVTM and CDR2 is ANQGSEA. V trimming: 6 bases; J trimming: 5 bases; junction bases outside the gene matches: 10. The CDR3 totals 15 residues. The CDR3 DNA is TGCAGCGTCCAAGGGGGACAGGGGACCCACAATGAGCAGTTCTTC. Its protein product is CSVQGGQGTHNEQFF.

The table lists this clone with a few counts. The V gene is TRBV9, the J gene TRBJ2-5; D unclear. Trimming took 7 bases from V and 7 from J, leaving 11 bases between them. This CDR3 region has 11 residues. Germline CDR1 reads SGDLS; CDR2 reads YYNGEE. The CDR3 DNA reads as TGTGCCAGCGCCCTGGATGGGACCCAGTACTTC. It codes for CASALDGTQYF.

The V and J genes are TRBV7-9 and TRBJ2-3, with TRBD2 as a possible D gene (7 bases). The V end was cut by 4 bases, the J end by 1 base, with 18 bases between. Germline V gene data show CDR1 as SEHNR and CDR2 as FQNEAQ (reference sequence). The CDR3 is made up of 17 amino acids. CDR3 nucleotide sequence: TGTGCCAGCAGCTGGGGGGGCCTGCCGGTGGGCACAGATACGCAGTATTTT. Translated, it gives CASSWGGLPVGTDTQYF. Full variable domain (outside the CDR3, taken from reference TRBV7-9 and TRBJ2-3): DTGVSQNPRHKITKRGQNVTFRCDPISEHNRLYWYRQTLGQGPEFLTYFQNEAQLEKSRLLSDRFSAERPKGSFSTLEIQRTEQGDSAMYLCASSWGGLPVGTDTQYFGPGTRLTVL.

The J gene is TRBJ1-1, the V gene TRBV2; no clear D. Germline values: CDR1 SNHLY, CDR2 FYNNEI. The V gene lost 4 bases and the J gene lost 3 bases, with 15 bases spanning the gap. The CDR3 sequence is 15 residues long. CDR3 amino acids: CASSVGWGGDTEAFF. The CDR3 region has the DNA TGTGCCAGCAGTGTTGGGTGGGGAGGTGACACTGAAGCTTTCTTT.

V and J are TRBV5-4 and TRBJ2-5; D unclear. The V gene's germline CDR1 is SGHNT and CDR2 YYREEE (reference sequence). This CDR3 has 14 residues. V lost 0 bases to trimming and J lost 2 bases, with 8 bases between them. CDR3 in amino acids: CASSLEYFQETQYF. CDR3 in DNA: TGTGCCAGCAGCTTGGAATACTTTCAAGAGACCCAGTACTTC.

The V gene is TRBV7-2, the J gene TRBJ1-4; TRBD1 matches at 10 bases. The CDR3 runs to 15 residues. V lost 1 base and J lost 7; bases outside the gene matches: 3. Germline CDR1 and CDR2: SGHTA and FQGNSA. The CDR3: CASSLGTGGGEKLFF. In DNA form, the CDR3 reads TGTGCCAGCAGCTTAGGGACAGGGGGTGGTGAAAAACTGTTTTTT.

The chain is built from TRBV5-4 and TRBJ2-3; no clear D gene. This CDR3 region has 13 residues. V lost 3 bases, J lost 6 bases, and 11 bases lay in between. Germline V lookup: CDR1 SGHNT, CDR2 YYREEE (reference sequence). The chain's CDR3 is CASSSTQRDTQYF. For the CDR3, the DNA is TGTGCCAGCAGCTCGACGCAGAGGGATACGCAGTATTTT. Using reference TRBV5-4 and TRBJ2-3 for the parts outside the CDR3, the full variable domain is ETGVTQSPTHLIKTRGQQVTLRCSSQSGHNTVSWYQQALGQGPQFIFQYYREEENGRGNFPPRFSGLQFPNYSSELNVNALELDDSALYLCASSSTQRDTQYFGPGTRLTVL.

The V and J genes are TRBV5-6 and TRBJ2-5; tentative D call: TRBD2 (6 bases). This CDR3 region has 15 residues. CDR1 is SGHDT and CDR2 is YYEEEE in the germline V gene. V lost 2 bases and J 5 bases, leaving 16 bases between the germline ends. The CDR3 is CASSFFASGRETQYF. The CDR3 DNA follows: TGTGCCAGCAGCTTTTTTGCAAGTGGGAGGGAGACCCAGTACTTC.

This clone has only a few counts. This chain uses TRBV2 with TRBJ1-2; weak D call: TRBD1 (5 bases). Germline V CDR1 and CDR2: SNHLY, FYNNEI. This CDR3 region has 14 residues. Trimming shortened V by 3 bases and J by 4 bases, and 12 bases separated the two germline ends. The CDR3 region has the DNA TGTGCCAGCAGTGACGGGGGGACTAGCTATGGCTACACCTTC. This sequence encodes CASSDGGTSYGYTF.

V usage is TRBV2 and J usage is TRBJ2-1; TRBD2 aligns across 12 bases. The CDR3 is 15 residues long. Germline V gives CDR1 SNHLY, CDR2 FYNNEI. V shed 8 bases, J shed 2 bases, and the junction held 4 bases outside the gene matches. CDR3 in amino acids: CASRLAGVTYNEQFF. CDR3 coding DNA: TGTGCCAGCCGACTAGCGGGAGTTACCTACAATGAGCAGTTCTTC.

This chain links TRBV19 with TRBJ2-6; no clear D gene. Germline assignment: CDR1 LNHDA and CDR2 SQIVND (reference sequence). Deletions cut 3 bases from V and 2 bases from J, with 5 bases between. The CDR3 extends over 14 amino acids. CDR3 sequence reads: CASSIQAGANVLTF. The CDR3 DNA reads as TGTGCCAGTAGTATCCAGGCTGGGGCCAACGTCCTGACTTTC.

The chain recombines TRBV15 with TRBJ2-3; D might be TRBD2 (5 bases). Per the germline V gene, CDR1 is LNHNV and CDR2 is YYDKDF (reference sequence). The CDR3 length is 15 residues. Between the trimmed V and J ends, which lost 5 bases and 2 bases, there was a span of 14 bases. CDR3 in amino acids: CATSPLGRNTDTQYF. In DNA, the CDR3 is TGTGCCACCAGCCCCTTAGGGAGAAACACAGATACGCAGTATTTT.

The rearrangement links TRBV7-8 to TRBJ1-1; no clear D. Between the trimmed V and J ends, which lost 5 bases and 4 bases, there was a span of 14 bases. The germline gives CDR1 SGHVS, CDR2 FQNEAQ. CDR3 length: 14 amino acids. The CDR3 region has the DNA TGTGCCAGCAGCACCGACGGAGGGAGCACTGAAGCTTTCTTT. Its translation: CASSTDGGSTEAFF.

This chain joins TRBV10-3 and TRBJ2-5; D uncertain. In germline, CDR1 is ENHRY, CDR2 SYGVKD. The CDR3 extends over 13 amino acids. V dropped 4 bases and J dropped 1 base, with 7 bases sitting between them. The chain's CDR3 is CAISGSLQETQYF. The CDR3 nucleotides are TGTGCCATCAGTGGGTCCCTCCAAGAGACCCAGTACTTC.

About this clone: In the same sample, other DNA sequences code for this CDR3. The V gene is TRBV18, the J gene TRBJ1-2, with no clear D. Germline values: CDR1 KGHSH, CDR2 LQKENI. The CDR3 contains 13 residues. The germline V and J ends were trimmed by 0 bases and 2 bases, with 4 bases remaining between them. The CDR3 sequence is CASSPPGNYGYTF. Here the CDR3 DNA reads TGTGCCAGCTCACCACCCGGGAACTATGGCTACACCTTC.

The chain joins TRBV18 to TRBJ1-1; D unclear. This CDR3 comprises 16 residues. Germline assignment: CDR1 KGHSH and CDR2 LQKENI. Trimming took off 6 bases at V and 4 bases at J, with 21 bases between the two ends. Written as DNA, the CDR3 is TGTGCCAGCTCCGTCGTCCCCTCGCAGGTCATCACTGAAGCTTTCTTT. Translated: CASSVVPSQVITEAFF.

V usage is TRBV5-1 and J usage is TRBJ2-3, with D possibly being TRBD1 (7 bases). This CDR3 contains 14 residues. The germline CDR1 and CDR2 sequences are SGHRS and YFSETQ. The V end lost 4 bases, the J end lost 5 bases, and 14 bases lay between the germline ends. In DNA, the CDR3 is TGCGCCAGCAGCCAACCCCAGGGGGGAGATACGCAGTATTTT. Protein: CASSQPQGGDTQYF. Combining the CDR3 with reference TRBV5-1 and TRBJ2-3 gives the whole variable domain KAGVTQTPRYLIKTRGQQVTLSCSPISGHRSVSWYQQTPGQGLQFLFEYFSETQRNKGNFPGRFSGRQFSNSRSEMNVSTLELGDSALYLCASSQPQGGDTQYFGPGTRLTVL.

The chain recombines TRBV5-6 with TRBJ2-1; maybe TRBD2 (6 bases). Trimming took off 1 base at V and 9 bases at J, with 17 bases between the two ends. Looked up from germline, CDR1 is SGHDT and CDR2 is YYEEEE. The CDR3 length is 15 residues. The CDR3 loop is CASSLLSGRRGEQFF. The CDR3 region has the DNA TGTGCCAGCAGCTTGTTATCTGGGAGGAGGGGTGAGCAGTTCTTC.

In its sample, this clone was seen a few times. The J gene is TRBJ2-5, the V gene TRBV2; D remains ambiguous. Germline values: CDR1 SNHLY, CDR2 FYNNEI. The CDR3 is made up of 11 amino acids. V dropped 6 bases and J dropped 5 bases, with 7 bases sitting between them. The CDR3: CASREMETQYF. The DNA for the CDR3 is TGTGCCAGCAGGGAGATGGAGACCCAGTACTTC. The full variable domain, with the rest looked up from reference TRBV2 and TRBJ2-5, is EPEVTQTPSHQVTQMGQEVILRCVPISNHLYFYWYRQILGQKVEFLVSFYNNEISEKSEIFDDQFSVERPDGSNFTLKIRSTKLEDSAMYFCASREMETQYFGPGTRLLVL.

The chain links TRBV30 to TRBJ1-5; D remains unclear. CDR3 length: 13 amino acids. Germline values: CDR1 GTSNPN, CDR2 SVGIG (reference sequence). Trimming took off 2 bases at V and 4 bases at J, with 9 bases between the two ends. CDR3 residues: CAWSQDYNQPQHF. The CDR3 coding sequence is TGTGCCTGGAGTCAGGATTATAATCAGCCCCAGCATTTT.

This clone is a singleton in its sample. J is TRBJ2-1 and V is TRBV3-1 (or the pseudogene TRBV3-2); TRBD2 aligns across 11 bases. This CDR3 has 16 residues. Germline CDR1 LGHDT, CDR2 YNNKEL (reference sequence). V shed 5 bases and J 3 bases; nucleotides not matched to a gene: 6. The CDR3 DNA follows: TGTGCCAGCAGCGCATCCGGGACTAGCGGCTACAATGAGCAGTTCTTC. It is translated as CASSASGTSGYNEQFF.

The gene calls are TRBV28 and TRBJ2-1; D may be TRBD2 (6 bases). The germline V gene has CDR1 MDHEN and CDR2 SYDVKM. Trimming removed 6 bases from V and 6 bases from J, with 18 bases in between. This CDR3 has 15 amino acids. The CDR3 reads CASSPLGTYSNEQFF. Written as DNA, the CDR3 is TGTGCCAGCAGCCCCCTCGGGACTTACTCCAATGAGCAGTTCTTC.

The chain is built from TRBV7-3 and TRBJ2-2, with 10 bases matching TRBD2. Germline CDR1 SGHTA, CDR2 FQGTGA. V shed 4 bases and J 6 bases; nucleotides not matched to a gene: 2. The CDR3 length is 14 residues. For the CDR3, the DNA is TGTGCCAGCAGCTACCTAGCGGGAGCCGGGGAGCTGTTTTTT. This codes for CASSYLAGAGELFF.

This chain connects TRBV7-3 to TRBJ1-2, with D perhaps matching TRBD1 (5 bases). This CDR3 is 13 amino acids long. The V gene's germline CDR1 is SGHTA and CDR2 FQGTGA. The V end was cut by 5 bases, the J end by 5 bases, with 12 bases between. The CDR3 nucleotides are TGTGCCAGCAGCCCCTCCAGGGATTATGGCTACACCTTC. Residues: CASSPSRDYGYTF. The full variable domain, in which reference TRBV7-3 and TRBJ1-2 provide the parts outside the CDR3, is GAGVSQTPSNKVTEKGKYVELRCDPISGHTALYWYRQSLGQGPEFLIYFQGTGAADDSGLPNDRFFAVRPEGSVSTLKIQRTERGDSAVYLCASSPSRDYGYTFGSGTRLTVV.

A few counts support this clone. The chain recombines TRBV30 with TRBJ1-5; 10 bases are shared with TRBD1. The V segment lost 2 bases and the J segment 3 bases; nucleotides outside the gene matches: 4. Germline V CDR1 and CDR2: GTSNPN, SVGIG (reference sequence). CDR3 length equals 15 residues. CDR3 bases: TGTGCCTGGAGTCCCGGGACAGGGGTCAATCAGCCCCAGCATTTT. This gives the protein CAWSPGTGVNQPQHF.

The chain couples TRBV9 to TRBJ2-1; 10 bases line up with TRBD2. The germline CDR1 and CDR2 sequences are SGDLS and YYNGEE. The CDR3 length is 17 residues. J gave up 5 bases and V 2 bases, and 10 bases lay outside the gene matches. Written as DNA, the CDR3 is TGTGCCAGCAGCGTTGGAGCGGGAGGGCTGTTGAACAATGAGCAGTTCTTC. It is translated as CASSVGAGGLLNNEQFF.

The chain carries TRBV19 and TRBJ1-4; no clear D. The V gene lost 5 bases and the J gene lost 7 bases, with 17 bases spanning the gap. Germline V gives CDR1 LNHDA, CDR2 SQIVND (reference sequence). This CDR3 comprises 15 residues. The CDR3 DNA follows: TGTGCCAGTAGTTCGGCCTTTCCCGAGGGTGAAAAACTGTTTTTT. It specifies CASSSAFPEGEKLFF.

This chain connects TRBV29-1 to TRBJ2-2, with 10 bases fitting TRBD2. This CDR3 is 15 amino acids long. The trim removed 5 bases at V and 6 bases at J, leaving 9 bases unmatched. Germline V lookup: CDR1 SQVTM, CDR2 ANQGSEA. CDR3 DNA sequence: TGCAGCGTTCAACCTAGCGGGAGAATGTCCGGGGAGCTGTTTTTT. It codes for CSVQPSGRMSGELFF.

The CDR3 sequence: CASSAPAGSLQETQYF. CDR3 nucleotide sequence: TGTGCCAGCAGCGCCCCAGCAGGATCTCTCCAAGAGACCCAGTACTTC. The chain uses TRBV9 and TRBJ2-5, with D unresolved. Per germline, CDR1 SGDLS and CDR2 YYNGEE. This CDR3 contains 16 residues. V was cut by 3 bases and J by 1 base, with 16 bases left in between.

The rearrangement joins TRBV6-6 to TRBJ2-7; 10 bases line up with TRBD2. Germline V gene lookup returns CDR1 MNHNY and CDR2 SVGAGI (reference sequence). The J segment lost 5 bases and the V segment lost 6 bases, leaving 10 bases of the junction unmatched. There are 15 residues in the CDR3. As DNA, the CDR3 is TGTGCCAGCAGCCAAGTAGCGGGAGGCAGGAACGAGCAGTACTTC. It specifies CASSQVAGGRNEQYF.